This T cell receptor (beta chain) was found in a study of control samples from healthy donors and cancer patients. Trimming cost V 1 base and J 2 bases, with 11 bases left between them. This CDR3 is 15 amino acids long. Produced via immunoSEQ multiplex PCR; TCRdb's table is partial and in-frame only. The sample holds approximately 110,000 clones, roughly nine tenths seen once. This rearrangement joins TRBV23-1 to TRBJ2-5; D is possibly TRBD1 (6 bases). TRBV23-1 is known as an ORF, though its function is uncertain. The clonotype comes from a woman aged 18-29 years in good health. The sequenced material came from blood. The CDR3 DNA follows: TGCGCCAGCAGTCAATATTACAGGGTTCAAGAGACCCAGTACTTC. Its protein is CASSQYYRVQETQYF.